The T cell receptor (beta chain) described here comes from a study of blood T cell repertoires in COVID-19. Study-level information: Sources were T cells, B-cell-depleted T cells, or PBMCs; the material itself was cDNA or gDNA.

In germline, CDR1 is MRHNA, CDR2 SNTAGT. The CDR3 length is 14 residues. V was cut by 6 bases and J by 1 base, with 13 bases left in between. Libraries were prepared by immunoSEQ multiplex PCR; TCRdb keeps only in-frame clonotypes and omits some of them. The table lists about 130,000 clones, around 79% of them singletons. The Seattle patients joined while their infection was active and were tracked longitudinally afterward. Sample: peripheral blood. The chain carries TRBV6-4 and TRBJ2-7; possible D gene TRBD1, 6 bases. The receptor was derived from a woman in her seventies with COVID-19, enrolled during active disease. This CDR3 is CASRGGQPSYEQYF. DNA for the CDR3: TGTGCCAGCAGAGGTGGACAGCCATCCTACGAGCAGTACTTC.